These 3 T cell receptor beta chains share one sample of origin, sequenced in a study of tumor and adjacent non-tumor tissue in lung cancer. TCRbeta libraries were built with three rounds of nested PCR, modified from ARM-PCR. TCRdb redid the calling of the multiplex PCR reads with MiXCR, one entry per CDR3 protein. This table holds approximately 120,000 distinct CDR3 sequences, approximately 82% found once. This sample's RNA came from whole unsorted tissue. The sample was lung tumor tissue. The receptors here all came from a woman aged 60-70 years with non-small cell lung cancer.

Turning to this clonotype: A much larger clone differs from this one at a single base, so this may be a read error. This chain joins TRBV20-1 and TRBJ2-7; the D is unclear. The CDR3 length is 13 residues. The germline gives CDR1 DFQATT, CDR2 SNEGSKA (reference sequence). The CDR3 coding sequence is TGCAATGCTAACGTCGACGACTCCTACGAGCAGTACTTC. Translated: CNANVDDSYEQYF.

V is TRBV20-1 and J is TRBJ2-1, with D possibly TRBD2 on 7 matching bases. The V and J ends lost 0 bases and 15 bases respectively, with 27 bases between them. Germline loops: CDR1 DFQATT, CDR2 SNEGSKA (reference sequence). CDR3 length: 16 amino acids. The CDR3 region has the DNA TGCAGTGCTAGAGAGGGTCAAGGGGGGGCGTACAATGAGTGGTTCTTC. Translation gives CSAREGQGGAYNEWFF.

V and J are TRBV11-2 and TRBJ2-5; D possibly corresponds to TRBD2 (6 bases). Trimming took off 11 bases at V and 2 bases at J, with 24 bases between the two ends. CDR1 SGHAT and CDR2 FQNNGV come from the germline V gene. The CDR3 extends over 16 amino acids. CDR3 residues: CAGTRSRTGGQETQYF. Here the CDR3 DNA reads TGTGCCGGCACACGTAGCCGAACCGGGGGTCAAGAGACCCAGTACTTC.